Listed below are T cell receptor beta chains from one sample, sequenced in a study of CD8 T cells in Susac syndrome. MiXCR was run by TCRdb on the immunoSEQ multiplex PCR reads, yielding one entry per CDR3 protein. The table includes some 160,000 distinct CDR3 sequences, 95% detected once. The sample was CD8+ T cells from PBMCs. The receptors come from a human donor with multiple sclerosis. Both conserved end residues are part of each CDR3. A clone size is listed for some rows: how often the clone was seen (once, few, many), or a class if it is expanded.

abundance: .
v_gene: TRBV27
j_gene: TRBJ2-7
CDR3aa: CASFFQRGPSYEQYF

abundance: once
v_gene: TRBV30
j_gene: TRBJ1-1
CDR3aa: CAWSVGNTEAFF

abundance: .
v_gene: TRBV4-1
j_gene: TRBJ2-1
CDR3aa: CASSQGPGTSGNHLYNEQFF

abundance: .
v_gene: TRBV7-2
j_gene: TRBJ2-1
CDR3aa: CASSRRDYDNEQFF

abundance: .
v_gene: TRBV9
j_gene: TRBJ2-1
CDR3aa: CASSRGNEQFF

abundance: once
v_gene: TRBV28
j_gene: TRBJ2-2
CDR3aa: CASSLLGTGNTGELFF

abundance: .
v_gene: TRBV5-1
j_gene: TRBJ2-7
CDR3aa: CASSGVFHEQYF

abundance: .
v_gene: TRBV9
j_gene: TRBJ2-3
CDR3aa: CASSVGDGSTDTQYF

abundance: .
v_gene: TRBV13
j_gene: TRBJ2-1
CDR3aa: CASSLEAGGLNEQFF

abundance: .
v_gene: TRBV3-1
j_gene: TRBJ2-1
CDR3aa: CASSQDGRNEQFF

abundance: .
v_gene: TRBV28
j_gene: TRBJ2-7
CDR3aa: CASSLSQSVPSYEQYF

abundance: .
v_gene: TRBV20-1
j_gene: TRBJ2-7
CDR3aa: CSASAEEFYEQYF

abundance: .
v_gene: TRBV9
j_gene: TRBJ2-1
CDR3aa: CASSVGLAYEQFF

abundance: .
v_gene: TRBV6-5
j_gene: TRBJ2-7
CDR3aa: CASSYSPSGSPAYEQYF

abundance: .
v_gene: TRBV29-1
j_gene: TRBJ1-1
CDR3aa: CSVKTGVGEAFF

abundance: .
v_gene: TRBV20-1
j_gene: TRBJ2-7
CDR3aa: CSARDRETPGYEQYF

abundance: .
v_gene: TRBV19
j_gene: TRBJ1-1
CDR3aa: CASTTGLSYTEAFF

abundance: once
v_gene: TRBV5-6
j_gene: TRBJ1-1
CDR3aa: CASSSGQVNTEAFF

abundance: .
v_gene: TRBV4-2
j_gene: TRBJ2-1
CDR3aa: CASSFPGLANNEQFF

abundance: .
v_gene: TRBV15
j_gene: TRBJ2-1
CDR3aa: CATSRRARPDPDHNEQFF

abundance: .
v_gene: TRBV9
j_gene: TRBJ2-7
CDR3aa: CASSVGDRLNEQYF

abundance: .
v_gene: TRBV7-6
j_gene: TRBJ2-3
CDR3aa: CASSWTLEGVSTDTQYF

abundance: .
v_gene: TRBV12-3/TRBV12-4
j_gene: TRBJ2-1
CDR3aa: CASSLLAGGANEQFF

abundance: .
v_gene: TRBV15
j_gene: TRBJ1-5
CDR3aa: CATRADGNNQPQHF

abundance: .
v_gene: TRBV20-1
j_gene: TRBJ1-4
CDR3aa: CSAFRHGGGEKLFF

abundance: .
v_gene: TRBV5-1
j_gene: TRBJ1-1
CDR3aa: CASSLEAAVNTEAFF

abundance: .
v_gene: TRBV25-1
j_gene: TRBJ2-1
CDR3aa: CASSEYEGGFHNEQFF

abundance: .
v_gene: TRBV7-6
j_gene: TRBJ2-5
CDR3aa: CASSHGQGSLETQYF

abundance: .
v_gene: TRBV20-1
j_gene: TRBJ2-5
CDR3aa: CSARDNAGGTQYF

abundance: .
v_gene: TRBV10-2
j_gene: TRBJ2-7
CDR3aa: CASSGADEQYF

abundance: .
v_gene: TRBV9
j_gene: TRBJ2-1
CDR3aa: CASSVGGLAGENEQFF

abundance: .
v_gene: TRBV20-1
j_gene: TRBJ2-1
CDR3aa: CSARDLGLAGGFSYNEQFF

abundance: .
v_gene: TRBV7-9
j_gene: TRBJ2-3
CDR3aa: CASLGQGSTDTQYF

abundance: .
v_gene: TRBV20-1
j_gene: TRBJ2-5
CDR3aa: CSARGTALETQYF

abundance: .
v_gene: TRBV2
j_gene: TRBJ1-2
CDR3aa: CASSTLGQGAYDGYTF

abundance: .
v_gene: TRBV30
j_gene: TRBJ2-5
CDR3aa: CAWQEENQETQYF

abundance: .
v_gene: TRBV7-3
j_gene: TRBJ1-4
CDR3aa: CASTRIVWNEKLFF

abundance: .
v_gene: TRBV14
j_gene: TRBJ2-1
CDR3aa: CASSQAPTGQKPSYNEQFF

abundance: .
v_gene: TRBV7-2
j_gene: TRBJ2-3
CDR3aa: CASSPTQGASDTQYF

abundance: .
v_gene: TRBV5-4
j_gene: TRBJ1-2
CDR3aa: CASSGDRGPGGYTF

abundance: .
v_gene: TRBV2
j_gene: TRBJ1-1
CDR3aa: CAINRGPTEAFF

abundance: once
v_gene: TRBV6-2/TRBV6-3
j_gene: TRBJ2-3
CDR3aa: CASSSRRAGGGTDTQYF